The present T cell receptor beta chain was sequenced within a study of Graves' ophthalmopathy and Graves' hyperthyroidism listed by TCRdb under 2018. Study-wide context: Peripheral blood was collected before any treatment was given, at the time of initial diagnosis. The study used TCR beta repertoire signatures to distinguish Graves' ophthalmopathy from Graves' hyperthyroidism and to predict progression to ophthalmopathy. In total, 135 blood samples were TCR-sequenced: under 45 ophthalmopathy, some 75 hyperthyroidism and about 17 hyperthyroidism-to-ophthalmopathy patients. A discovery set of 100 patients (43 ophthalmopathy, about 59 stable hyperthyroidism) was enrolled to explore V-J signatures distinguishing ophthalmopathy from hyperthyroidism. An independent validation cohort was composed of about 20 hyperthyroidism patients and 15 to 17 patients who later progressed from hyperthyroidism to ophthalmopathy. In roughly 6 hyperthyroidism patients, T-cell repertoires of thyroid tissue and blood were compared. Following sampling, methimazole starting at 30 mg daily was administered to hyperthyroidism patients, and high-dose intravenous methylprednisolone was administered to ophthalmopathy patients.

CDR3 length: 14 amino acids, cysteine to phenylalanine. Only the CDR3 portion is preserved as DNA: 42 bases, with reading frame beginning at the first base. Here V drops 7 bases and J drops 4 bases, and the junction holds 9 bases not matched to any gene. CDR1 LNHDA and CDR2 SQIVND are derived from the germline V gene (reference sequence). Ten or more counts support this clonotype. Its antigen is not yet known. No much larger clone is present one base from it, and per-base qualities are unavailable. For repertoire sequencing, TCR beta CDR3 regions were amplified from RNA transcripts. HTBI primers and the Qiagen OneStep RT-PCR kit were used in a first-round RT-PCR, which was followed by a second-round multiplex PCR, size selection and purification. Sequencing of the libraries was carried out on an Illumina HiSeq2000 in paired-end mode with 100 bp reads. Per the source publication's procedure: SOAPnuke was used for read processing, and reads with adapters, uncalled bases, a mean Phred below 15, or no exact constant-primer or identifier match were discarded. High-quality paired reads were merged with COPE v1.2.5. Unique nucleotide sequences were defined as clonotypes and aligned to IMGT TRB V, D and J references using MiTCR v1.1. Only V-J combinations with frequency above 0.0001 were analysed, covering 99.2% of repertoires. A TCR clonal expansion and chaos score per V-J combination was defined as the ratio of F50 clonal expansion to chaos observed in the TCRdist matrix. Welch's t-statistics and random forest were used to reduce features to 10 to 15 V-J combinations, which were fed into a naive Bayes classifier. The Morisita-Horn index was used to measure how similar the thyroid and blood repertoires were. The public reads were reanalyzed by TCRdb: fastp trimming at Q25, MiXCR alignment, in-frame beta chains only. Duplicate CDR3 protein sequences are folded into a single record with the most common DNA and genes. None of the V and J calls come from the authors' own analysis; TCRdb made them. The sample table contains 650,000 to 800,000 distinct CDR3 sequences; only one count was recorded for more than 40% of them. Jointly, the top ten make up more than 2.5% of the sample.

Patients with ophthalmopathy had moderately to severely active disease, with a Clinical Activity Score of 3 or more, a NOSPECS grade of 4 or more, and a disease duration of less than 3 months. Patients were excluded if they had other autoimmune diseases, uncontrolled infections, pregnancy or lactation. Diagnosis was based on clinical symptoms, serum thyroxine, TRAb, thyroid ultrasound and orbital computed tomography. Ficoll-Paque density gradient centrifugation was used to isolate PBMCs from approximately 10 ml of fresh peripheral blood. Total RNA was extracted with Trizol reagent and quality-checked on an Agilent 2100 Bioanalyzer. Results and caveats for the whole study, not just this receptor: No statistical method was used to predetermine the sample size, and group allocation was not hidden from the investigators. The 13-signature model separated ophthalmopathy from stable hyperthyroidism with approximately 85% sensitivity and roughly 84% specificity in cross-validation, and 80%/75% in the test set. In validation, the model predicted ophthalmopathy progression with nearly 71% sensitivity and roughly 72% specificity; about a dozen predicted patients were CT-confirmed with GO in a median of approximately 6.5 months. Most of the expanded thyroid clonotypes with a frequency above 0.001 were also detected in blood, and it was suggested that the thyroid immune response may be reflected by blood repertoires.

The source is an adult man with Graves' ophthalmopathy. The sequencing input was peripheral blood. Recombination connected TRBV19 to TRBJ1-2, and TRBD1 aligns with 7 junction nucleotides. The DNA sequence reads TGTGCCAGTACCGGGGACAGCCCCGGCTATGGCTACACCTTC. This is translated as CASTGDSPGYGYTF.